The TCR beta chain described here comes from a study of shared clonotypes between healthy human individuals. Findings and limits, study-wide: Lower generation probabilities were found for non-shared clonotypes than for those shared by all four donors.

Notes on this clone: As yet, its antigen is unknown.

Measured with immunoSEQ multiplex PCR; TCRdb has only the in-frame clones, and not every one. The sample lists some 87,000 clones, about 70% occurring once. The ends lost 3 bases at V and 2 bases at J; junction bases unmatched: 12. CDR3 length: 17 amino acids. Germline V gives CDR1 SGHKS, CDR2 YYEKEE (reference sequence). Sequencing was performed on memory CD8+ T cells sorted from blood. Stated subset: CD45RO+ cells pooled with CCR7-negative TemRA cells. The sequence was obtained from a man aged 25 to 40 in good health. V and J are TRBV5-5 and TRBJ2-3; 7 bases agree with TRBD1. The CDR3 DNA reads as TGTGCCAGCAGCTACCAAGACAGGGCCCACCTCACAGATACGCAGTATTTT. This sequence encodes CASSYQDRAHLTDTQYF.